This T cell receptor (beta chain) was obtained from a study of cytomegalovirus exposure and HLA in healthy donors. Regarding the study as a whole: Presence/absence analyses assumed roughly uniform sequencing depth across donors, which may not hold.

Vbeta (60) and Jbeta (13) primers were used in the PCR. Per the authors' pipeline: Roughly 80 million unique TCR beta chains, some 10 million of them shared, were counted by a later analysis. This table comes from immunoSEQ multiplex PCR, and its TCRdb copy is limited to in-frame clones, with some not included. V, J and clone size are those of that table, while D and trimming were read from the DNA. The sample has 180,000 or so clones, approximately 79% seen once. The CDR3 covers 13 residues. CDR1 and CDR2 from the germline V gene are MNHEY and SVGAGI. Comments on this clone: Its antigen is not known. At one boundary the junction diverges from the germline segment, which might be a read error.

V gene TRBV6-5 combines with J gene TRBJ2-5; D is possibly TRBD2 (7 bases). The origin of this receptor is a man aged 50 or older in good health and CMV-seropositive. Sequenced input: PBMCs. Written as DNA, the CDR3 is TGTGCCTGCAGGGCGGGGGCCGGAGAGACCCAGTACTTC. It codes for CACRAGAGETQYF.